This T cell receptor beta chain derives from a study of blood T cell repertoires in COVID-19. As for the study in general: Collection of acute and convalescent COVID-19 samples took place in the United States, Italy and Spain.

V lost 8 bases, J lost 10 bases, and 9 bases lay in between. The CDR3 totals 8 residues. From germline, CDR1 is DFQATT and CDR2 SNEGSKA (reference sequence). Seattle's cohort entered during active infection and was followed longitudinally. In the original workflow: Using reference gene primer amplification, nucleated cell counts were estimated. Assay: immunoSEQ multiplex PCR; the TCRdb copy retains only in-frame clones and omits some. V, J and clone size derive from that table, while D and trimming were established from the DNA sequence. The table includes 200,000 to 250,000 clones, about 81% detected once.

The clonotype was recovered from an elderly woman with COVID-19, enrolled during active disease. The rearrangement uses TRBV20-1 and TRBJ2-7, with D maybe TRBD2 (5 bases). The specimen was peripheral blood. The CDR3 sequence: CSPSGQYF. The CDR3 coding sequence is TGCAGTCCCTCGGGACAGTACTTC.